The rows below give T cell receptor beta chains drawn from one sample of a study of control samples from healthy donors and cancer patients. Clones were read by immunoSEQ multiplex PCR, and TCRdb kept only the in-frame ones, dropping some. The sample shows 200,000 or so clones, about nine tenths of them seen only once. The material sequenced was blood. All receptors come from a man under 40 in good health. The CDR3 runs from the conserved cysteine through the conserved F or W. A D gene is named only where the DNA matches it firmly. Not all rows give a size; the values are once, few, many and, for expanded clones, a class.

14	.	TRBV7-9	.	TRBJ1-1	CASSPSWMGTEAFF	TGTGCCAGCAGCCCATCCTGGATGGGGACTGAAGCTTTCTTT
14	once	TRBV10-3	TRBD1	TRBJ1-1	CAINPGQGHTEAFF	TGTGCCATCAACCCGGGACAGGGGCACACTGAAGCTTTCTTT
15	.	TRBV4-1	TRBD1	TRBJ2-1	CASSRGQGFDNEQFF	TGCGCCAGCAGCCGGGGACAGGGTTTCGACAATGAGCAGTTCTTC
13	.	TRBV19	.	TRBJ1-1	CASSIGQGTEAFF	TGTGCCAGTAGTATAGGGCAGGGAACTGAAGCTTTCTTT
18	.	TRBV4-1	TRBD2	TRBJ2-3	CASSQGSGGAALSGTQYF	TGCGCCAGCAGCCAAGGAAGCGGGGGGGCGGCTTTAAGTGGTACGCAGTATTTT
14	.	TRBV30	.	TRBJ1-5	CAWSPFGRRQPQHF	TGTGCCTGGTCCCCCTTTGGGCGCAGGCAGCCCCAGCATTTT
15	once	TRBV5-1	TRBD1	TRBJ2-1	CASSGGTGKDNEQFF	TGCGCCAGCAGCGGGGGGACAGGGAAAGACAATGAGCAGTTCTTC
14	.	TRBV10-2	.	TRBJ2-7	CASSENRKTYEQYF	TGCGCCAGCAGTGAGAACAGGAAGACCTACGAGCAGTACTTC
13	.	TRBV6-1	.	TRBJ2-7	CASSEGLVYEQYF	TGTGCCAGCAGTGAAGGACTAGTCTACGAGCAGTACTTC
15	.	TRBV5-6	TRBD2	TRBJ2-7	CASSLAGLGENEQYF	TGTGCCAGCAGCTTGGCGGGACTAGGTGAGAACGAGCAGTACTTC
15	.	TRBV7-9	.	TRBJ2-2	CASTDTGRDTGELFF	TGTGCCAGCACGGACACAGGGAGGGACACCGGGGAGCTGTTTTTT
14	.	TRBV18	.	TRBJ1-4	CASSPPATNEKLFF	TGTGCCAGCTCACCACCGGCAACTAATGAAAAACTGTTTTTT
15	.	TRBV27	.	TRBJ1-2	CASHPGQGIAYGYTF	TGTGCCAGCCACCCCGGGCAGGGAATAGCCTATGGCTACACCTTC
13	.	TRBV7-2	TRBD2	TRBJ2-1	CASSATSDNEQFF	TGTGCCAGCAGTGCTACTAGCGACAATGAGCAGTTCTTC
13	.	TRBV24-1	TRBD1	TRBJ1-2	CATSDGQGRGYTF	TGTGCCACCAGTGATGGACAGGGTAGAGGCTACACCTTC
13	.	TRBV19	.	TRBJ2-1	CASSRQNYNEQFF	TGTGCCAGTAGTAGGCAGAACTACAATGAGCAGTTCTTC
14	.	TRBV5-1	TRBD1	TRBJ1-2	CASSSQTGAMRYTF	TGCGCCAGCAGCTCCCAGACAGGGGCTATGCGTTACACCTTC
15	.	TRBV18	.	TRBJ2-4	CASSSGATGWDIQYF	TGTGCCAGCTCATCAGGGGCAACAGGGTGGGACATTCAGTACTTC
14	.	TRBV30	.	TRBJ1-2	CAWSVKDRNYGYTF	TGTGCCTGGAGTGTAAAGGACAGAAACTATGGCTACACCTTC
13	.	TRBV19	.	TRBJ1-1	CASSSAANTEAFF	TGTGCCAGTAGTTCGGCAGCGAACACTGAAGCTTTCTTT
16	.	TRBV10-2	.	TRBJ1-4	CASSENGTPRNEKLFF	TGCGCCAGCAGTGAGAATGGGACACCCCGGAATGAAAAACTGTTTTTT
12	.	TRBV29-1	.	TRBJ2-2	CSADTDTGELFF	TGCAGTGCCGACACAGACACCGGGGAGCTGTTTTTT
18	.	TRBV12-5	.	TRBJ1-1	CASGLVYGQGMMNTEAFF	TGTGCTAGTGGTTTGGTTTACGGGCAGGGGATGATGAACACTGAAGCTTTCTTT
15	.	TRBV5-1	.	TRBJ1-1	CASSLTQAGNTEAFF	TGCGCCAGCAGCTTGACCCAGGCGGGGAACACTGAAGCTTTCTTT
15	.	TRBV5-1	TRBD1	TRBJ2-3	CASSSRDRDPDTQYF	TGCGCCAGCAGCTCCCGGGACAGGGACCCAGATACGCAGTATTTT
14	few	TRBV7-9	.	TRBJ1-2	CASSPGRDNYGYTF	TGTGCCAGCAGCCCGGGCAGAGATAACTATGGCTACACCTTC
13	.	TRBV18	TRBD1	TRBJ1-1	CASSEYRGTEAFF	TGTGCCAGCTCAGAGTACAGGGGCACTGAAGCTTTCTTT
12	.	TRBV10-1	.	TRBJ1-2	CASTKDWLGYTF	TGCGCCAGCACTAAGGACTGGCTTGGCTACACCTTC
14	.	TRBV3-1/TRBV3-2	TRBD2	TRBJ2-4	CASSQEVGGRVCNF	TGTGCCAGCAGCCAAGAGGTCGGGGGGAGAGTGTGTAACTTC
12	.	TRBV7-2	.	TRBJ1-3	CASSPKGRTIYF	TGTGCCAGCAGCCCAAAGGGGCGAACCATATATTTT
14	.	TRBV3-1/TRBV3-2	.	TRBJ2-7	CASSLGQGMYEQYF	TGTGCCAGCAGCCTCGGGCAGGGTATGTACGAGCAGTACTTC
15	.	TRBV4-1	.	TRBJ1-3	CASRPDTGSGNTIYF	TGCGCCAGCAGGCCCGACACCGGCTCTGGAAACACCATATATTTT
16	.	TRBV6-1	.	TRBJ1-3	CASSEFGRSSGNTIYF	TGTGCCAGCAGTGAATTCGGCCGAAGCTCTGGAAACACCATATATTTT
15	.	TRBV7-9	TRBD1	TRBJ2-1	CASSLAQGAYNEQFF	TGTGCCAGCAGCTTAGCCCAGGGGGCTTACAATGAGCAGTTCTTC
15	.	TRBV30	.	TRBJ2-7	CAWSVTSPISYEQYF	TGTGCCTGGAGTGTAACTAGTCCCATATCGTACGAGCAGTACTTC
15	.	TRBV5-5	.	TRBJ1-4	CASSTERDRGEKLFF	TGTGCCAGCAGCACCGAACGGGATAGGGGTGAAAAACTGTTTTTT
14	.	TRBV9	.	TRBJ2-6	CASSGASGANVLTF	TGTGCCAGCAGTGGGGCCTCTGGGGCCAACGTCCTGACTTTC
14	once	TRBV3-1/TRBV3-2	.	TRBJ2-3	CASSPPARVDTQYF	TGTGCCAGCAGCCCCCCAGCGCGGGTAGATACGCAGTATTTT
16	.	TRBV6-6	.	TRBJ2-3	CASTKGSLGSLDTQYF	TGTGCCAGCACCAAGGGGTCTCTAGGGTCGCTAGATACGCAGTATTTT